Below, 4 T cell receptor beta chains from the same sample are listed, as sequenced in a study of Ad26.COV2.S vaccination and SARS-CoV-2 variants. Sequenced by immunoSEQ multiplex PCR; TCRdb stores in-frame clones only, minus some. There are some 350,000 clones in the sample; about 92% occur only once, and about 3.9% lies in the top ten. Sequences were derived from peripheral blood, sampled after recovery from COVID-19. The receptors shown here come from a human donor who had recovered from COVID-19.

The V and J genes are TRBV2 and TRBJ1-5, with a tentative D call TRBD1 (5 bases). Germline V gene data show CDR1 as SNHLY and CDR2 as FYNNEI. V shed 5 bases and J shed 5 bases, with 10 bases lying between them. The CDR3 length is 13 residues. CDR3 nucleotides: TGTGCCAGCAGTCATGGGGGGGATCAGCCCCAGCATTTT. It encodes CASSHGGDQPQHF. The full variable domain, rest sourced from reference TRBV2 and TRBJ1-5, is EPEVTQTPSHQVTQMGQEVILRCVPISNHLYFYWYRQILGQKVEFLVSFYNNEISEKSEIFDDQFSVERPDGSNFTLKIRSTKLEDSAMYFCASSHGGDQPQHFGDGTRLSIL.

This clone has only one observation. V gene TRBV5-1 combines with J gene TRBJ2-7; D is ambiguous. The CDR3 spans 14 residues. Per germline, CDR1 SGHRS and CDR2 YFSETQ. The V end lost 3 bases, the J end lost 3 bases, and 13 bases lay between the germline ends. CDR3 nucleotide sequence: TGCGCCAGCAGCTCGGGCTCGGATTACTACGAGCAGTACTTC. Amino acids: CASSSGSDYYEQYF.

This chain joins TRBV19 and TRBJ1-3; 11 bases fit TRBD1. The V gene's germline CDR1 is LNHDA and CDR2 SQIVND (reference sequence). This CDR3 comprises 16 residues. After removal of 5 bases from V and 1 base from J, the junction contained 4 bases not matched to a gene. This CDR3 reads CASSLGQGASGNTIYF. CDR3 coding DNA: TGTGCCAGTAGTCTAGGACAGGGGGCATCTGGAAACACCATATATTTT.

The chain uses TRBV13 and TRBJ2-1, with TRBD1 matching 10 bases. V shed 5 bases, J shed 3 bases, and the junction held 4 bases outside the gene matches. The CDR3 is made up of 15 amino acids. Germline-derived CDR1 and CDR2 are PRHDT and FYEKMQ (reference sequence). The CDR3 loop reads CASSAGQGRYNEQFF. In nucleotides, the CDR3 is TGTGCCAGCAGCGCGGGACAGGGGCGCTACAATGAGCAGTTCTTC.